A selection of T cell receptor beta chains follows, all from one sample in a study of T-cell memory formation after mild COVID-19. Each CDR3 protein is one row after TCRdb ran MiXCR on the 5' RACE reads. The data contain 270,000 or so distinct CDR3 sequences, more than 15% of them singletons. The sequencing sample was made of PBMCs or a T cell subset sorted from them (not recorded which). These receptors originate from a man aged 18 to 29 who had mild COVID-19 (a few samples of this study predate the infection). Cell type and time point are not known. Each CDR3 is given with its conserved first and last residue. The order of the fields is CDR3 protein, CDR3 DNA, D gene, CDR3 length, V gene, J gene, clone size. D genes are given only for firm matches. Some rows mark clone size as missing; the rest say once, few, many or name a class of expanded clone.

CDR3 protein: CASSPGVIGNQPQHF; CDR3 DNA: TGTGCCAGCAGTCCAGGGGTGATCGGCAATCAGCCCCAGCATTTT; D gene: .; CDR3 length: 15; V gene: TRBV7-2; J gene: TRBJ1-5; clone size: .
CDR3 protein: CASSETDRTQETQYF; CDR3 DNA: TGCGCCAGTTCCGAAACGGACAGGACACAAGAGACCCAGTACTTC; D gene: TRBD1; CDR3 length: 15; V gene: TRBV4-1; J gene: TRBJ2-5; clone size: .
CDR3 protein: CASSRIGVPVPEAFF; CDR3 DNA: TGTGCCAGCAGCCGTATTGGCGTCCCAGTCCCTGAAGCTTTCTTT; D gene: .; CDR3 length: 15; V gene: TRBV4-2; J gene: TRBJ1-1; clone size: .
CDR3 protein: CASRSHYNEQFF; CDR3 DNA: TGTGCCAGCAGGAGCCATTACAATGAGCAGTTCTTC; D gene: .; CDR3 length: 12; V gene: TRBV2; J gene: TRBJ2-1; clone size: .
CDR3 protein: CASSLGLQGYNSPLHF; CDR3 DNA: TGCGCCAGCAGCTTGGGGTTGCAGGGCTATAATTCACCCCTCCACTTT; D gene: .; CDR3 length: 16; V gene: TRBV5-1; J gene: TRBJ1-6; clone size: .
CDR3 protein: CASRVEGFKDTQYF; CDR3 DNA: TGTGCCAGCAGGGTCGAGGGGTTCAAAGATACGCAGTATTTT; D gene: .; CDR3 length: 14; V gene: TRBV2; J gene: TRBJ2-3; clone size: .
CDR3 protein: CSGGQGSGANVLTF; CDR3 DNA: TGCAGTGGGGGTCAGGGCTCTGGGGCCAACGTCCTGACTTTC; D gene: .; CDR3 length: 14; V gene: TRBV20-1; J gene: TRBJ2-6; clone size: many
CDR3 protein: CASSLFGQPWDEQFF; CDR3 DNA: TGTGCCAGCAGTTTATTCGGACAGCCGTGGGATGAGCAGTTCTTC; D gene: .; CDR3 length: 15; V gene: TRBV28; J gene: TRBJ2-1; clone size: .
CDR3 protein: CREAEGTDTQYF; CDR3 DNA: TGCCGGGAGGCGGAAGGCACAGATACGCAGTATTTT; D gene: TRBD2; CDR3 length: 12; V gene: TRBV6-2/TRBV6-3; J gene: TRBJ2-3; clone size: .
CDR3 protein: CASSTSQETQYF; CDR3 DNA: TGTGCCAGCAGTACCTCCCAAGAGACCCAGTACTTC; D gene: .; CDR3 length: 12; V gene: TRBV28; J gene: TRBJ2-5; clone size: many
CDR3 protein: CASSSAGMNTDTQYF; CDR3 DNA: TGCGCCAGCAGCTCAGCGGGAATGAACACAGATACGCAGTATTTT; D gene: TRBD2; CDR3 length: 15; V gene: TRBV4-1; J gene: TRBJ2-3; clone size: few
CDR3 protein: CASSQETSGNYNEQFF; CDR3 DNA: TGCGCCAGCAGCCAAGAGACTAGCGGTAATTACAATGAGCAGTTCTTC; D gene: TRBD2; CDR3 length: 16; V gene: TRBV4-3; J gene: TRBJ2-1; clone size: many
CDR3 protein: CASSSRHFALHF; CDR3 DNA: TGTGCCAGCAGCTCAAGGCACTTTGCCCTCCACTTT; D gene: .; CDR3 length: 12; V gene: TRBV3-1; J gene: TRBJ1-6; clone size: .
CDR3 protein: CASRRDSQETQYF; CDR3 DNA: TGCGCCAGCAGGCGAGACAGCCAAGAGACCCAGTACTTC; D gene: .; CDR3 length: 13; V gene: TRBV5-1; J gene: TRBJ2-5; clone size: many
CDR3 protein: CASSPGQEQVTDTQYF; CDR3 DNA: TGTGCCAGCAGCCCCGGACAGGAGCAGGTAACAGATACGCAGTATTTT; D gene: TRBD1; CDR3 length: 16; V gene: TRBV5-6; J gene: TRBJ2-3; clone size: few
CDR3 protein: CASNGMGNTGELFF; CDR3 DNA: TGTGCCAGCAACGGCATGGGGAACACCGGGGAGCTGTTTTTT; D gene: .; CDR3 length: 14; V gene: TRBV5-2; J gene: TRBJ2-2; clone size: .
CDR3 protein: CASTRKRGVSTDTQYF; CDR3 DNA: TGTGCCAGCACCCGGAAGCGGGGCGTCAGCACAGATACGCAGTATTTT; D gene: TRBD2; CDR3 length: 16; V gene: TRBV7-2; J gene: TRBJ2-3; clone size: few
CDR3 protein: CASSYFTGASDEQYF; CDR3 DNA: TGTGCCAGCAGTTACTTCACAGGGGCTTCCGACGAGCAGTACTTC; D gene: TRBD1; CDR3 length: 15; V gene: TRBV6-2/TRBV6-3; J gene: TRBJ2-7; clone size: .
CDR3 protein: CASSQDWDRVAFF; CDR3 DNA: TGCGCCAGCAGCCAAGATTGGGATCGGGTGGCTTTCTTT; D gene: .; CDR3 length: 13; V gene: TRBV4-3; J gene: TRBJ1-1; clone size: .